The rows below give T cell receptor beta chains drawn from one sample of a study of cytomegalovirus exposure and HLA in healthy donors. Some clones are missing from TCRdb's copy, which holds only in-frame ones; the method was immunoSEQ multiplex PCR. The sample has around 140,000 clones. Sequencing input: PBMCs. Receptors originate from a man aged 18 to 35 in good health and CMV-seronegative. Both conserved end residues are part of each CDR3.

CATRTSGRELFF	TRBV2	12	TRBJ2-2
CASSLVARGGETQYF	TRBV7-2	15	TRBJ2-5
CASSLAPTSIEQFF	TRBV5-6	14	TRBJ2-1
CASRKTEANQPQHF	TRBV19	14	TRBJ1-5
CASSLDNYYGYTF	TRBV28	13	TRBJ1-2
CSVARTGGEFGYTF	TRBV29-1	14	TRBJ1-2
CATSSERGGANVLTF	TRBV15	15	TRBJ2-6
CASSPSSGGAFKQFF	TRBV9	15	TRBJ2-1
CASSRGRTGHSGANVLTF	TRBV5-4	18	TRBJ2-6
CASSPRSTSGMKVEQYF	TRBV18	17	TRBJ2-7
CAVKDRDYEQYF	TRBV10-3	12	TRBJ2-7
CASSPPTGSGNTIYF	TRBV6-5	15	TRBJ1-3
CASSLGWAYTDTQYF	TRBV11-2	15	TRBJ2-3
CASSLAGRGNTEAFF	TRBV28	15	TRBJ1-1
CASSPQREPYEQYF	TRBV11-2	14	TRBJ2-7
CASSSTELNEKLFF	TRBV7-9	14	TRBJ1-4
CASRLTGTTNEKLFF	TRBV5-8	15	TRBJ1-4
CASNGDRATGTEAFF	TRBV6-1	15	TRBJ1-1
CASSGLEQETQYF	TRBV7-8	13	TRBJ2-5
CASSDTGEQYF	TRBV7-9	11	TRBJ2-7
CASSGTLYEQYF	TRBV2	12	TRBJ2-7
CASSSGTASSSYNSPLHF	TRBV21-1	18	TRBJ1-6
CASSFAGGGLNEQFF	TRBV5-4	15	TRBJ2-1
CASRGQGGYEQYF	TRBV11-3	13	TRBJ2-7
CASSSLTSLVPDTQYF	TRBV27	16	TRBJ2-3
CASSQELAGWRAYEQYF	TRBV4-3	17	TRBJ2-7
CASSDGRLAGDNEQFF	TRBV6-4	16	TRBJ2-1
CASSYGQTNEKLFF	TRBV6-6	14	TRBJ1-4
CASRWTGGLNEQYF	TRBV2	14	TRBJ2-7